The 19 T cell receptor beta chains listed next were all sequenced from one sample in a study of blood T cells in healthy people across ages. The second PCR ran about 6 to 11 cycles with a sample-barcoded 5' primer and J-beta primers. TCRdb re-called the 5' RACE reads with MiXCR, one entry per CDR3 protein. Seen here are roughly 1,000,000 distinct CDR3 sequences, roughly 24% observed once, and the top ten hold approximately 0.75%. The sample also formed part of further work on T cells of mothers and their children.

The sample was blood. Receptors were obtained from a girl aged 2-10 years in good health.

This clonotype was recorded a few times. The chain links TRBV27 to TRBJ2-1; D uncertain. The V end lost 7 bases, the J end lost 0 bases, and 10 bases lay between the germline ends. The CDR3 has 14 residues. CDR1 and CDR2 from the germline V gene are MNHEY and SMNVEV (reference sequence). In DNA, the CDR3 is TGTGCCAGCACGAGCCTAACCTCCTACAATGAGCAGTTCTTC. This encodes CASTSLTSYNEQFF.

The V and J genes are TRBV7-2 and TRBJ1-6; TRBD1 is a possible D gene (5 bases). This CDR3 contains 15 residues. The ends were cut back, 5 bases at V and 7 bases at J, with 15 bases in the middle. CDR1 is SGHTA, CDR2 FQGNSA, per germline. The CDR3: CASSPTGLLNSPLHF. In nucleotides, the CDR3 is TGTGCCAGCAGCCCGACGGGGCTACTAAATTCACCCCTCCACTTT.

The rearrangement uses TRBV28 and TRBJ1-2, with D maybe TRBD1 (5 bases). With 10 bases removed from V and 8 bases from J, the gap between germline ends came to 14 bases. Per the germline V gene, CDR1 is MDHEN and CDR2 is SYDVKM. The CDR3 runs to 11 residues. The CDR3 sequence: CAMAGTEGYTF. The CDR3 DNA sequence: TGTGCCATGGCGGGGACGGAAGGCTACACCTTC.

This rearrangement joins TRBV20-1 to TRBJ1-6; no firm D call. V was shortened by 7 bases and J by 0 bases, with 7 bases between the two germline ends. Germline CDR1 is DFQATT and CDR2 is SNEGSKA (reference sequence). There are 13 residues in the CDR3. The CDR3 DNA sequence: TGCAGTGGGAGTAGCTCCTATAATTCACCCCTCCACTTT. The encoded protein is CSGSSSYNSPLHF.

This clonotype was seen a handful of times. The rearrangement uses TRBV14 and TRBJ1-1, with unresolved D. The CDR3 loop spans 15 amino acids. Trimming left V 0 bases short and J 11 bases short, with 19 bases between. CDR1 and CDR2 from the germline V gene are SGHDN and FVKESK. Here the CDR3 DNA reads TGTGCCAGCAGCCAAGATGTAGAGACACTTGGATCGGCTTTCTTT. Its protein product is CASSQDVETLGSAFF.

This clonotype appeared a few times. CDR3 amino acids: CASSLLNFDGSGDTQYF. The CDR3 nucleotides are TGTGCCAGCAGCCTACTGAACTTTGACGGGTCCGGAGATACGCAGTATTTT. The V gene is TRBV11-1, the J gene TRBJ2-3; D uncertain. There are 17 residues in the CDR3. Trimming stripped 5 bases from V and 5 bases from J, with 23 bases between. The germline gives CDR1 SGHAT, CDR2 FQDESV (reference sequence).

V usage is TRBV7-2 and J usage is TRBJ1-4; D might be TRBD1 (5 bases). There are 19 residues in the CDR3. Trimming took 2 bases from V and 0 from J, leaving 19 bases between them. CDR1 is SGHTA and CDR2 is FQGNSA in the germline V gene. The CDR3 region is CASSLSDTGKIATNEKLFF. Here the CDR3 DNA reads TGTGCCAGCAGCTTATCGGATACAGGCAAAATTGCAACTAATGAAAAACTGTTTTTT.

The chain recombines TRBV7-8 with TRBJ2-7; a possible D gene is TRBD2 (5 bases). Germline values: CDR1 SGHVS, CDR2 FQNEAQ. V shed 6 bases and J shed 1 base, with 13 bases lying between them. This CDR3 region has 14 residues. CDR3 loop: CASSLSGQSYEQYF. For the CDR3, the DNA is TGTGCCAGCAGTTTAAGCGGCCAATCCTACGAGCAGTACTTC.

The sample holds a few counts of this clonotype. CDR3 sequence reads: CASSYTNGNTEAFF. For the CDR3, the DNA is TGTGCCAGCAGTTATACCAATGGTAACACTGAAGCTTTCTTT. The genes are TRBV6-5 and TRBJ1-1; no firm D call. CDR3 length equals 14 residues. Deletions cut 3 bases from V and 2 bases from J, with 10 bases between. CDR1 and CDR2 (germline): MNHEY, SVGAGI.

The gene calls are TRBV5-1 and TRBJ1-4; D is unresolved. V lost 5 bases, J lost 8 bases, and 10 bases lay in between. The CDR3 is 12 amino acids. Per the germline V gene, CDR1 is SGHRS and CDR2 is YFSETQ. The CDR3 sequence is CASRIILEKLFF. As DNA, the CDR3 is TGCGCCAGCAGAATTATACTAGAAAAACTGTTTTTT. The variable domain in full, completed from reference TRBV5-1 and TRBJ1-4, reads KAGVTQTPRYLIKTRGQQVTLSCSPISGHRSVSWYQQTPGQGLQFLFEYFSETQRNKGNFPGRFSGRQFSNSRSEMNVSTLELGDSALYLCASRIILEKLFFGSGTQLSVL.

The sample holds a few counts of this clonotype. The J gene is TRBJ2-1, the V gene TRBV28; 11 nucleotides align to TRBD1. Germline CDR1 and CDR2: MDHEN and SYDVKM. This CDR3 spans 15 amino acids. V gave up 6 bases and J gave up 5 bases; unmatched junction bases: 6. CDR3 DNA: TGTGCCAGCAGCTGGACAGGGGGCCGCGACAATGAGCAGTTCTTC. Its protein is CASSWTGGRDNEQFF.

This chain joins TRBV10-2 and TRBJ2-1; weak D call: TRBD2 (6 bases). Germline loops: CDR1 WSHSY, CDR2 SAAADI. The CDR3 consists of 15 residues. V gave up 0 bases and J gave up 8 bases, with 14 bases separating them. In DNA form, the CDR3 reads TGCGCCAGCAGTGAGTCGACGGGGGTTCGGGATGAGCAGTTCTTC. Protein sequence: CASSESTGVRDEQFF.

The rearrangement joins TRBV29-1 to TRBJ2-1; the match to TRBD2 covers 7 bases. V was pared by 4 bases and J by 0 bases, with 3 bases of the junction left unmatched. This CDR3 is built from 14 residues. Germline CDR1 and CDR2: SQVTM and ANQGSEA. The CDR3 region is CSVGAGDSYNEQFF. CDR3 in DNA: TGCAGCGTTGGGGCGGGAGACTCCTACAATGAGCAGTTCTTC.

This clonotype came up a few times. The CDR3 DNA is TGCGCCAGCAGCGGGATGACTAGCGCATACAATGAGCAGTTCTTC. This encodes CASSGMTSAYNEQFF. The chain joins TRBV5-1 to TRBJ2-1; 8 bases line up with TRBD2. The CDR3 is 15 residues long. CDR1 is SGHRS, CDR2 YFSETQ, per germline. V was clipped by 4 bases and J by 4 bases; unmatched bases: 7. The full variable domain, its missing parts supplied by reference TRBV5-1 and TRBJ2-1, is KAGVTQTPRYLIKTRGQQVTLSCSPISGHRSVSWYQQTPGQGLQFLFEYFSETQRNKGNFPGRFSGRQFSNSRSEMNVSTLELGDSALYLCASSGMTSAYNEQFFGPGTRLTVL.

This clonotype was counted only a few times. The gene calls are TRBV28 and TRBJ1-2; 10 bases align to TRBD1. After removal of 10 bases from V and 3 bases from J, the junction contained 11 bases not matched to a gene. This CDR3 region has 15 residues. Per the germline V gene, CDR1 is MDHEN and CDR2 is SYDVKM. The CDR3 nucleotides are TGTGCCACCCTGGACAGGGGGAGTTGGTACTATGGCTACACCTTC. Translated: CATLDRGSWYYGYTF.

In this sample, this clonotype turned up a few times. The chain couples TRBV9 to TRBJ2-5; tentative D call: TRBD1 (6 bases). The CDR3 length is 15 residues. Germline assignment: CDR1 SGDLS and CDR2 YYNGEE. Trimming shortened V by 6 bases and J by 2 bases, and 17 bases separated the two germline ends. This chain's CDR3 is CASTTSGADQETQYF. The CDR3, as DNA: TGTGCCAGCACCACCTCAGGGGCGGATCAAGAGACCCAGTACTTC.

The J gene is TRBJ2-2, the V gene TRBV5-5, with 10 nucleotides matching TRBD2. Germline V gives CDR1 SGHKS, CDR2 YYEKEE (reference sequence). V lost 4 bases, J lost 3 bases, and 6 bases stayed unmatched. The CDR3 is made up of 16 amino acids. CDR3 sequence reads: CASSAGTSVYTGELFF. The CDR3 DNA follows: TGTGCCAGCAGCGCCGGGACTAGCGTATACACCGGGGAGCTGTTTTTT. Complete variable domain (other parts from reference TRBV5-5 and TRBJ2-2): DAGVTQSPTHLIKTRGQQVTLRCSPISGHKSVSWYQQVLGQGPQFIFQYYEKEERGRGNFPDRFSARQFPNYSSELNVNALLLGDSALYLCASSAGTSVYTGELFFGEGSRLTVL.

The genes are TRBV20-1 and TRBJ2-5; D gene uncertain. Germline V gene lookup returns CDR1 DFQATT and CDR2 SNEGSKA (reference sequence). The V end lost 5 bases, the J end lost 4 bases, and 20 bases lay between the germline ends. The CDR3 runs to 15 residues. CDR3 amino acids: CSAADPHRVPETQYF. Written as DNA, the CDR3 is TGCAGTGCTGCCGATCCTCATAGGGTGCCAGAGACCCAGTACTTC.

The chain employs TRBV25-1 and TRBJ2-7; 9 bases are a match to TRBD1. Germline CDR1 and CDR2: MGHDK and SYGVNS. With V trimmed by 4 bases and J by 5 bases, 6 bases remained unmatched. The CDR3 loop spans 14 amino acids. The CDR3 DNA follows: TGTGCCAGCAGTGCCGGGACAGGGTCACACGAGCAGTACTTC. It encodes CASSAGTGSHEQYF.